The 14 T cell receptor beta chains below were found in one sample sequenced in a study of vaccination effects on CD4 cells after COVID-19. Clones were read by immunoSEQ multiplex PCR, and TCRdb kept only the in-frame ones, dropping some. Among some 23,000 clones listed, 73% were seen once. These receptors are not linked to any known antigen. Culture proceeded for approximately nine days, and CD4+ T cells were then isolated. The sample here was CD4+ T cells from PBMCs cultured without peptide, taken before COVID-19 vaccination. Receptors were obtained from a human donor who received a COVID-19 vaccine.

The chain carries TRBV7-9 and TRBJ1-1, with D possibly TRBD1 on 6 matching bases. The V end lost 4 bases, the J end lost 4 bases, and 22 bases lay between the germline ends. The CDR3 is 17 amino acids. Per the germline V gene, CDR1 is SEHNR and CDR2 is FQNEAQ (reference sequence). Here the CDR3 reads CASSSRKGGRERTEAFF. The CDR3, as DNA: TGTGCCAGCAGCTCACGAAAAGGGGGACGGGAACGCACTGAAGCTTTCTTT.

This clone was detected only a few times. V usage is TRBV7-2 and J usage is TRBJ1-2; maybe TRBD1 (5 bases). Per the germline V gene, CDR1 is SGHTA and CDR2 is FQGNSA. The length of the CDR3 is 14 residues. The ends were cut back, 1 base at V and 5 bases at J, with 11 bases in the middle. CDR3 nucleotide sequence: TGTGCCAGCAGCTTAGATTTTCAGGGATATGGCTACACCTTC. It codes for CASSLDFQGYGYTF.

The rearrangement joins TRBV9 to TRBJ1-1, with TRBD1 matching over 8 bases. Unmatched junction bases numbered 0, after V lost 5 bases and J lost 0 bases. This CDR3 comprises 13 residues. Germline V gene lookup returns CDR1 SGDLS and CDR2 YYNGEE. CDR3 nucleotides: TGTGCCAGCAGGGGACAGGTGAACACTGAAGCTTTCTTT. Amino acid sequence: CASRGQVNTEAFF. The whole variable domain, remainder taken from reference TRBV9 and TRBJ1-1, is DSGVTQTPKHLITATGQRVTLRCSPRSGDLSVYWYQQSLDQGLQFLIQYYNGEERAKGNILERFSAQQFPDLHSELNLSSLELGDSALYFCASRGQVNTEAFFGQGTRLTVV.

J is TRBJ2-3 and V is TRBV5-4; D is tentatively TRBD1 or TRBD2 (5 bases each). The CDR3 length is 14 residues. Per the germline V gene, CDR1 is SGHNT and CDR2 is YYREEE (reference sequence). With 1 base removed from V and 5 bases from J, the gap between germline ends came to 11 bases. The CDR3 here is CASSLPGLGDTQYF. The CDR3 DNA is TGTGCCAGCAGCTTGCCGGGGCTAGGAGATACGCAGTATTTT.

This clone was detected a few times. This rearrangement joins TRBV5-1 to TRBJ1-4, with TRBD1 matching over 12 bases. The CDR3 extends over 18 amino acids. Germline CDR1 SGHRS, CDR2 YFSETQ. The V gene end was trimmed by 0 bases and the J gene end by 6 bases; junction bases not matched to a gene: 9. The CDR3 coding sequence is TGCGCCAGCAGCTTGGACCGGGACAGGGGGCGATCTGATGAAAAACTGTTTTTT. Translation gives CASSLDRDRGRSDEKLFF.

This sequence joins TRBV9 and TRBJ2-3, with 7 bases identical to TRBD2. The CDR3 contains 15 residues. Germline trimming cut 4 bases from V and 0 bases from J; bases unmatched to any gene: 5. Germline CDR1 reads SGDLS; CDR2 reads YYNGEE. CDR3 nucleotides: TGTGCCAGCAGCCCAGGACTAGTTAGCACAGATACGCAGTATTTT. It translates to CASSPGLVSTDTQYF.

This rearrangement joins TRBV7-8 to TRBJ2-7, with 11 bases fitting TRBD2. This CDR3 spans 18 amino acids. With 3 bases clipped from V and 0 bases from J, the junction kept 10 bases outside the gene matches. Germline V gene lookup returns CDR1 SGHVS and CDR2 FQNEAQ. In nucleotides, the CDR3 is TGTGCCAGCAGCTTCACGACTAGCGGGAAAAAGAGCTCCTACGAGCAGTACTTC. Its translation: CASSFTTSGKKSSYEQYF.

This clone was observed a single time. The V and J genes are TRBV19 and TRBJ2-7, with no clear D. CDR1 and CDR2 from the germline V gene are LNHDA and SQIVND (reference sequence). Trimming took 5 bases from V and 1 from J, leaving 12 bases between them. The CDR3 is 14 amino acids. The CDR3 region has the DNA TGTGCCAGTAGTCAAGTGGGCAGGTCCTACGAGCAGTACTTC. This encodes CASSQVGRSYEQYF. Complete variable domain (other parts from reference TRBV19 and TRBJ2-7): DGGITQSPKYLFRKEGQNVTLSCEQNLNHDAMYWYRQDPGQGLRLIYYSQIVNDFQKGDIAEGYSVSREKKESFPLTVTSAQKNPTAFYLCASSQVGRSYEQYFGPGTRLTVT.

In this sample, this clone turned up a few times. The chain combines TRBV6-1 with TRBJ1-3; D is ambiguous. V dropped 3 bases and J dropped 0 bases, with 9 bases sitting between them. Per germline, CDR1 MNHNS and CDR2 SASEGT. The CDR3 runs 15 residues. CDR3 protein: CASSEAGSSGNTIYF. As DNA, the CDR3 is TGTGCCAGCAGTGAGGCCGGGAGCTCTGGAAACACCATATATTTT.

This clone was detected once. The chain employs TRBV28 and TRBJ2-4; maybe TRBD2 (6 bases). Between the trimmed V and J ends, which lost 6 bases and 0 bases, there was a span of 15 bases. The CDR3 has 16 residues. CDR1 MDHEN and CDR2 SYDVKM come from the germline V gene. This CDR3 reads CASSRGGTLAKNIQYF. DNA for the CDR3: TGTGCCAGCAGCCGGGGCGGGACCCTAGCCAAAAACATTCAGTACTTC.

The V gene is TRBV30, the J gene TRBJ1-2, with 9 bases lining up with TRBD1. The CDR3 has 14 residues. Germline V gene data show CDR1 as GTSNPN and CDR2 as SVGIG (reference sequence). J gave up 2 bases and V 3 bases, and 4 bases lay outside the gene matches. The CDR3 sequence: CAWSTGGRNYGYTF. CDR3 in DNA: TGTGCCTGGAGCACAGGGGGCAGGAACTATGGCTACACCTTC.

The chain recombines TRBV6-6 with TRBJ1-5, with D possibly matching TRBD1 (5 bases). V was trimmed by 10 bases and J by 4 bases, leaving 17 bases between them. From germline, CDR1 is MNHNY and CDR2 SVGAGI (reference sequence). The length of the CDR3 is 14 residues. The CDR3 region has the DNA TGTGCCACCAGCAGGAAGGGACTAAATCAGCCCCAGCATTTT. It specifies CATSRKGLNQPQHF.

This chain uses TRBV7-4 with TRBJ2-7; D may match TRBD1 or TRBD2 (5 bases each). The CDR3 has 12 residues. V lost 5 bases and J 9 bases, leaving 14 bases between the germline ends. Germline values: CDR1 SGHVT, CDR2 SQSDAQ. The CDR3 reads CASSTGPAGQYF. CDR3 nucleotide sequence: TGTGCCAGCAGCACGGGACCCGCGGGGCAGTACTTC.

This chain joins TRBV7-2 and TRBJ1-3, with 8 bases lining up with TRBD1. J was trimmed by 4 bases and V by 8 bases; bases with no gene match: 19. Germline assignment: CDR1 SGHTA and CDR2 FQGNSA. The CDR3 spans 18 residues. CDR3 coding DNA: TGTGCCAGCGGGATTAGGGCGGCAGGGGGCGCGGAAGGAAACACCATATATTTT. This encodes CASGIRAAGGAEGNTIYF.